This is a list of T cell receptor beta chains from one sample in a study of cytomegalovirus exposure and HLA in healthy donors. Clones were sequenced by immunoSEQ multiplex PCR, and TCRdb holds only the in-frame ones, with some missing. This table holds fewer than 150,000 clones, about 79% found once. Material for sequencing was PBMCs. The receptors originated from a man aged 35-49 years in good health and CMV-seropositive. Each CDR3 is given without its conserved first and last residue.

CDR3aa: ASTKGAAQETQY
v_gene: TRBV19
j_gene: TRBJ2-5

CDR3aa: ATNGWSGRVVETQY
v_gene: TRBV2
j_gene: TRBJ2-5

CDR3aa: ASSRPNLTRWGRRGEQY
v_gene: TRBV11-2
j_gene: TRBJ2-7

CDR3aa: ASSGGTVGNTIY
v_gene: TRBV6-5
j_gene: TRBJ1-3

CDR3aa: ASRPAGSNQPQH
v_gene: TRBV27
j_gene: TRBJ1-5

CDR3aa: SVEKEGPEAF
v_gene: TRBV29-1
j_gene: TRBJ1-1

CDR3aa: ASSLGGRLDEQY
v_gene: TRBV7-6
j_gene: TRBJ2-7

CDR3aa: ASSDASEGSYGYT
v_gene: TRBV6-1
j_gene: TRBJ1-2

CDR3aa: ASSFVYQETQY
v_gene: TRBV27
j_gene: TRBJ2-5

CDR3aa: ASSRGSTRNTEAF
v_gene: TRBV7-8
j_gene: TRBJ1-1

CDR3aa: SVEFLADEQY
v_gene: TRBV29-1
j_gene: TRBJ2-7

CDR3aa: ASSVARDRGYDGYT
v_gene: TRBV9
j_gene: TRBJ1-2

CDR3aa: ASAGGGLGYEQY
v_gene: TRBV5-1
j_gene: TRBJ2-7

CDR3aa: ASSSSGAGEKLF
v_gene: TRBV5-1
j_gene: TRBJ1-4

CDR3aa: ASSRSAQGLPYYEQY
v_gene: TRBV27
j_gene: TRBJ2-7

CDR3aa: ASSLGQLNEKLF
v_gene: TRBV6-6
j_gene: TRBJ1-4

CDR3aa: ASSPPHSKYGYT
v_gene: TRBV18
j_gene: TRBJ1-2

CDR3aa: ASSSYLIVSTEAF
v_gene: TRBV7-9
j_gene: TRBJ1-1

CDR3aa: ASSRDSTIAAPTPLH
v_gene: TRBV6-4
j_gene: TRBJ1-6

CDR3aa: ATSRDSGVLWPQH
v_gene: TRBV15
j_gene: TRBJ1-5

CDR3aa: ASSESSSTDLRNTIY
v_gene: TRBV10-1
j_gene: TRBJ1-3

CDR3aa: ASSTTDSFTEAF
v_gene: TRBV5-1
j_gene: TRBJ1-1

CDR3aa: ASSGNRGSNQPQH
v_gene: TRBV6-1
j_gene: TRBJ1-5

CDR3aa: ASSLASGVFR
v_gene: TRBV5-6
j_gene: TRBJ2-7

CDR3aa: SVDGGNGYT
v_gene: TRBV29-1
j_gene: TRBJ1-2

CDR3aa: ASGVGQGAEAF
v_gene: TRBV11-3
j_gene: TRBJ1-1

CDR3aa: AIEGERGTEAF
v_gene: TRBV10-3
j_gene: TRBJ1-1

CDR3aa: ASSPPGLQSTDTQY
v_gene: TRBV9
j_gene: TRBJ2-3

CDR3aa: ASSEARAAYGYT
v_gene: TRBV6-1
j_gene: TRBJ1-2

CDR3aa: ASSDSSHNEQF
v_gene: TRBV6-4
j_gene: TRBJ2-1

CDR3aa: ASGRTSFHEQY
v_gene: TRBV7-6
j_gene: TRBJ2-7

CDR3aa: ASSPPNRAGSSYT
v_gene: TRBV18
j_gene: TRBJ1-2